The 27 T cell receptor beta chains presented below share a single source sample, sequenced in a study of shared clonotypes between healthy human individuals (dated by TCRdb to 2018 to 2021). The library came from the immunoSEQ multiplex PCR assay. What TCRdb holds here is the immuneACCESS table cut down to in-frame rearrangements. Part of the clones is not present; checked against another copy, under half of the missing clones reflect an unresolved V gene, and the others are unexplained. This sample has about 600,000 clones in its table, and around three quarters of those were observed once. Around 13% of the sample is held by the ten biggest clonotypes. Source material: PBMCs. The origin of the receptors is a woman aged 40 to 50 in good health. Some clones in this sample may be carry-over from other donors' samples.

The CDR3 spells CAWSRGGRVTEAFF. The CDR3 DNA reads TGTGCCTGGTCTAGGGGGGGAAGAGTCACTGAAGCTTTCTTT. The rearrangement links TRBV30 to TRBJ1-1; tentatively, D is TRBD1 (6 bases). Germline values: CDR1 GTSNPN, CDR2 SVGIG (reference sequence). This CDR3 has 14 amino acids. V dropped 5 bases and J dropped 4 bases, with 17 bases sitting between them.

This CDR3 reads CASSPLAGAETQYF. DNA for the CDR3: TGTGCCAGCAGCCCACTAGCGGGAGCAGAGACCCAGTACTTC. The rearrangement uses TRBV6-1 and TRBJ2-5; 11 bases map to TRBD2. Germline trimming cut 6 bases from V and 4 bases from J; bases unmatched to any gene: 4. The CDR3 is 14 amino acids. Germline loops: CDR1 MNHNS, CDR2 SASEGT.

The chain is built from TRBV10-1 and TRBJ1-2, with TRBD1 identical over 8 bases. The V gene's germline CDR1 is WNHNN and CDR2 SYGVQD (reference sequence). The J segment lost 5 bases and the V segment lost 0 bases, leaving 11 bases of the junction unmatched. The CDR3 extends over 17 amino acids. CDR3 nucleotides: TGCGCCAGCAGTGAGTCGGAGACAGGGGACCGTTGGTATGGCTACACCTTC. Its protein product is CASSESETGDRWYGYTF.

This clone was seen a handful of times. The gene calls are TRBV13 and TRBJ1-1; D ambiguous. V lost 2 bases to trimming and J lost 3 bases, with 4 bases between them. Germline assignment: CDR1 PRHDT and CDR2 FYEKMQ (reference sequence). The CDR3 runs to 12 residues. This chain's CDR3 is CASSLKYTEAFF. CDR3 DNA: TGTGCCAGCAGCTTAAAATACACTGAAGCTTTCTTT.

Turning to this clone: Germline and junction disagree at one end, which may indicate a read error. The chain has TRBV28 and TRBJ1-3; D may be TRBD1 (5 bases). This CDR3 has 16 amino acids. Germline values: CDR1 MDHEN, CDR2 SYDVKM. The chain's CDR3 is CASYAWGTISRNTIYF. The DNA of the CDR3 is TGTGCCAGCTACGCGTGGGGCACCATCTCTAGAAACACCATATATTTT.

The V and J genes are TRBV7-2 and TRBJ2-5, with 7 bases matching TRBD1. Germline-derived CDR1 and CDR2 are SGHTA and FQGNSA. V gave up 7 bases and J gave up 5 bases; unmatched junction bases: 7. The CDR3 consists of 13 residues. The DNA for the CDR3 is TGTGCCAGCATCCCCACAGGGGTCGAGACCCAGTACTTC. Encoded protein: CASIPTGVETQYF. The full variable domain, completed using reference TRBV7-2 and TRBJ2-5, is GAGVSQSPSNKVTEKGKDVELRCDPISGHTALYWYRQSLGQGLEFLIYFQGNSAPDKSGLPSDRFSAERTGGSVSTLTIQRTQQEDSAVYLCASIPTGVETQYFGPGTRLLVL.

Notes on this clone: Other DNA sequences in this specimen translate into the identical CDR3. CDR3 region: CASSLWGSGELFF. CDR3 in DNA: TGCGCCAGCAGCTTGTGGGGGTCCGGGGAGCTGTTTTTT. The chain carries TRBV5-1 and TRBJ2-2; either TRBD1 or TRBD2 may supply D (5 bases each). The CDR3 runs 13 residues. Germline CDR1 reads SGHRS; CDR2 reads YFSETQ. With 1 base removed from V and 6 bases from J, the gap between germline ends came to 7 bases.

The rearrangement links TRBV6-1 to TRBJ1-4; the D is unclear. There are 13 residues in the CDR3. V shed 6 bases and J shed 8 bases, with 13 bases lying between them. Germline CDR1 MNHNS, CDR2 SASEGT. The CDR3 sequence: CASRSDGVEKLFF. The CDR3 DNA is TGTGCCAGCAGAAGCGATGGGGTCGAAAAACTGTTTTTT.

The gene calls are TRBV7-9 and TRBJ1-5; D unclear. V lost 3 bases and J 4 bases, leaving 7 bases between the germline ends. This CDR3 spans 13 amino acids. The germline gives CDR1 SEHNR, CDR2 FQNEAQ (reference sequence). In DNA, the CDR3 is TGTGCCAGCAGCTTCTCCCAAAATCAGCCCCAGCATTTT. This translates into CASSFSQNQPQHF.

V usage is TRBV5-6 and J usage is TRBJ2-1; the match to TRBD2 covers 13 bases. Trimming at V came to 4 bases and at J to 4 bases, leaving 8 bases not matched to a gene. Germline V gene sequence: CDR1 SGHDT, CDR2 YYEEEE. The CDR3 consists of 17 residues. The CDR3 DNA reads as TGTGCCAGCAGCCAAGGGACTAGCGGGGAGCTTTACAATGAGCAGTTCTTC. This sequence encodes CASSQGTSGELYNEQFF.

The chain combines TRBV5-1 with TRBJ2-1, with unresolved D. V was trimmed by 0 bases and J by 0 bases, leaving 10 bases between them. CDR1 is SGHRS and CDR2 is YFSETQ in the germline V gene. The CDR3 totals 16 residues. CDR3 nucleotide sequence: TGCGCCAGCAGCTTGGTGCCTGGAAGCTCCTACAATGAGCAGTTCTTC. It codes for CASSLVPGSSYNEQFF.

The chain has TRBV30 and TRBJ1-6, with D unresolved. The CDR3 sequence is 13 residues long. Per germline, CDR1 GTSNPN and CDR2 SVGIG (reference sequence). V was trimmed by 3 bases and J by 0 bases, leaving 3 bases between them. CDR3 residues: CAWRGSYNSPLHF. CDR3 DNA sequence: TGTGCCTGGAGGGGCTCCTATAATTCACCCCTCCACTTT.

This clone was observed a single time. The V gene is TRBV7-8, the J gene TRBJ2-1; TRBD2 agrees at 8 bases. The CDR3 covers 15 residues. Germline CDR1 and CDR2: SGHVS and FQNEAQ. J was trimmed by 5 bases and V by 5 bases; bases with no gene match: 8. The CDR3 sequence: CASSQASGRHNEQFF. DNA for the CDR3: TGTGCCAGCAGCCAAGCTAGCGGGCGGCACAATGAGCAGTTCTTC.

The V call is TRBV28, the J call TRBJ2-5; possibly TRBD1 for D (6 bases). Germline V gives CDR1 MDHEN, CDR2 SYDVKM. Trimming left V 3 bases short and J 5 bases short, with 22 bases between. There are 17 residues in the CDR3. As DNA, the CDR3 is TGTGCCAGCAGTTTTGAGTCCGGACAGCCAAAAGGGGAGACCCAGTACTTC. This codes for CASSFESGQPKGETQYF. Drawing the rest from reference TRBV28 and TRBJ2-5, the complete variable domain is DVKVTQSSRYLVKRTGEKVFLECVQDMDHENMFWYRQDPGLGLRLIYFSYDVKMKEKGDIPEGYSVSREKKERFSLILESASTNQTSMYLCASSFESGQPKGETQYFGPGTRLLVL.

The V gene is TRBV9, the J gene TRBJ2-5; D is ambiguous. V was pared by 0 bases and J by 0 bases, with 9 bases between. This CDR3 is 15 amino acids long. Per the germline V gene, CDR1 is SGDLS and CDR2 is YYNGEE. The CDR3: CASSVGAVDQETQYF. CDR3 nucleotides: TGTGCCAGCAGCGTAGGGGCCGTGGACCAAGAGACCCAGTACTTC. Combining the CDR3 with reference TRBV9 and TRBJ2-5 gives the whole variable domain DSGVTQTPKHLITATGQRVTLRCSPRSGDLSVYWYQQSLDQGLQFLIQYYNGEERAKGNILERFSAQQFPDLHSELNLSSLELGDSALYFCASSVGAVDQETQYFGPGTRLLVL.

The chain's CDR3 is CASKLRAGEYGTDTQYF. DNA for the CDR3: TGTGCCAGCAAACTCCGAGCGGGAGAGTACGGCACAGATACGCAGTATTTT. The genes are TRBV7-9 and TRBJ2-3, with 8 bases lining up with TRBD2. CDR3 length: 17 residues. The V and J ends lost 7 bases and 1 base, in that order; junction bases with no gene match: 13. Germline V gives CDR1 SEHNR, CDR2 FQNEAQ (reference sequence).

The chain employs TRBV30 and TRBJ2-5, with 9 bases aligning to TRBD2. TRBJ2-7 explains the end of the DNA better; the J call may be wrong. The germline CDR1 and CDR2 sequences are GTSNPN and SVGIG (reference sequence). The length of the CDR3 is 14 residues. CDR3: CAWSVFSGSYEQYF. For the CDR3, the DNA is TGTGCCTGGAGTGTTTTTAGCGGGAGCTACGAGCAGTACTTC.

The CDR3 here is CASTGFETQYF. The CDR3 nucleotides read TGTGCCAGTACAGGGTTTGAGACCCAGTACTTC. This chain uses TRBV7-9 with TRBJ2-5; D may be TRBD1 (6 bases). The CDR3 runs to 11 residues. Per germline, CDR1 SEHNR and CDR2 FQNEAQ (reference sequence). The V end was cut by 9 bases, the J end by 5 bases, with 10 bases between.

The V and J genes are TRBV29-1 and TRBJ2-4; 7 nucleotides align to TRBD2. The CDR3 length is 11 residues. V shed 3 bases, J shed 13 bases, and the junction held 6 bases outside the gene matches. Per the germline V gene, CDR1 is SQVTM and CDR2 is ANQGSEA. The CDR3 spells CSVDASGRQYF. Written as DNA, the CDR3 is TGCAGCGTTGATGCTAGCGGAAGACAGTACTTC.

V usage is TRBV7-8 and J usage is TRBJ1-1, with D perhaps TRBD1 (6 bases). CDR3 length: 13 residues. Germline V gene data show CDR1 as SGHVS and CDR2 as FQNEAQ. The V end was cut by 1 base, the J end by 5 bases, with 8 bases between. Here the CDR3 DNA reads TGTGCCAGCAGCTTAGACAGGGAAACTGAAGCTTTCTTT. Its translation is CASSLDRETEAFF.

V and J are TRBV30 and TRBJ1-2, with D uncertain. This CDR3 contains 12 residues. Trimming took off 4 bases at V and 4 bases at J, with 10 bases between the two ends. Germline values: CDR1 GTSNPN, CDR2 SVGIG (reference sequence). The CDR3 DNA reads as TGTGCCTGGAACTTACCCGGCTATGGCTACACCTTC. Its protein product is CAWNLPGYGYTF.

This clone was observed many times. This sequence joins TRBV5-4 and TRBJ2-3; perhaps TRBD2 as D (5 bases). Germline assignment: CDR1 SGHNT and CDR2 YYREEE (reference sequence). The germline V and J ends were trimmed by 0 bases and 2 bases, with 13 bases remaining between them. The CDR3 extends over 16 amino acids. The CDR3 sequence is CASSLGVGGHTDTQYF. Written as DNA, the CDR3 is TGTGCCAGCAGCTTGGGAGTGGGCGGGCACACAGATACGCAGTATTTT.

This chain connects TRBV7-8 to TRBJ2-5; TRBD2 matches 7 bases. From germline, CDR1 is SGHVS and CDR2 FQNEAQ. The CDR3 is made up of 15 amino acids. The junction had 9 bases not matched to a gene; V was cut back by 5 bases and J by 3 bases. CDR3 in amino acids: CASSPGTTREETQYF. CDR3 coding DNA: TGTGCCAGCAGCCCGGGGACTACCCGGGAAGAGACCCAGTACTTC.

This clone was picked up one time. This sequence may be a read error, since a much larger clone differs from it by one base. This same CDR3 is encoded by further DNA sequences in the sample. CDR3 sequence (DNA): TGTGCCAGTAGCGTCGGACAGGGATATCAGTACTTC. Residues: CASSVGQGYQYF. The chain combines TRBV11-2 with TRBJ2-7; 8 bases are shared with TRBD1. This CDR3 region has 12 residues. V gave up 9 bases and J gave up 10 bases; unmatched junction bases: 11. CDR1 SGHAT and CDR2 FQNNGV come from the germline V gene.

The chain combines TRBV4-3 with TRBJ2-5, with D maybe TRBD1 (5 bases). CDR1 and CDR2 from the germline V gene are LGHNA and YSLEER. Between the trimmed V and J ends, which lost 0 bases and 7 bases, there was a span of 12 bases. The CDR3 is 14 amino acids. CDR3 protein: CASSQDTGHRTQYF. In DNA form, the CDR3 reads TGCGCCAGCAGCCAAGACACAGGACATAGGACCCAGTACTTC.

The genes are TRBV30 and TRBJ2-7; D tentatively fits TRBD1 or TRBD2 (5 bases each). The CDR3 has 12 amino acids. Looked up from germline, CDR1 is GTSNPN and CDR2 is SVGIG (reference sequence). The germline V and J ends were trimmed by 1 base and 3 bases, with 7 bases remaining between them. The CDR3 here is CAWSGGDYEQYF. The CDR3 DNA reads TGTGCCTGGAGTGGAGGGGACTACGAGCAGTACTTC. The whole variable domain, remainder taken from reference TRBV30 and TRBJ2-7, is SQTIHQWPATLVQPVGSPLSLECTVEGTSNPNLYWYRQAAGRGLQLLFYSVGIGQISSEVPQNLSASRPQDRQFILSSKKLLLSDSGFYLCAWSGGDYEQYFGPGTRLTVT.

This clone was detected a few times. The V and J genes are TRBV15 and TRBJ1-1; D gene unclear. The ends were cut back, 6 bases at V and 1 base at J, with 3 bases in the middle. Germline V gene sequence: CDR1 LNHNV, CDR2 YYDKDF (reference sequence). The CDR3 runs to 11 residues. The CDR3 DNA reads TGTGCCACCAGGGGGAACACTGAAGCTTTCTTT. This codes for CATRGNTEAFF.